These T cell receptor beta chains were read from a single sample in a study of early T cells in non-severe SARS-CoV-2 infection. Each CDR3 protein is one row after TCRdb ran MiXCR on the 5' RACE reads. In the table there are tens of thousands of distinct CDR3 sequences, around 12% of which are singletons. The source was whole blood, collected at baseline. These receptors were collected from an adult who was a healthcare worker with PCR-confirmed SARS-CoV-2 infection or an uninfected control (not recorded which). The donor label of this sample is uncertain. Each CDR3 is given with its conserved first and last residue. A D gene is named only where the DNA matches it firmly. Some rows have no size entry. The others give once, few or many, or a class for an expanded clone.

D gene,J gene,CDR3 length,V gene,clone size,CDR3 DNA,CDR3 protein
NA,TRBJ2-7,13,TRBV7-8,NA,TGTGCCAGCAGCTTAGTATCTAGGTACGAGCAGTACTTC,CASSLVSRYEQYF
NA,TRBJ2-7,17,TRBV6-2/TRBV6-3,NA,TGTGCCAGCAGTTCAAACCGCGCCATGGGCGAGTCCTACGAGCAGTACTTC,CASSSNRAMGESYEQYF
TRBD2,TRBJ2-3,17,TRBV11-2,NA,TGTGCCAGCAGCTTGGATACCGGGACTAGCGGATTAAATACGCAGTATTTT,CASSLDTGTSGLNTQYF
TRBD2,TRBJ2-2,15,TRBV4-2,NA,TGTGCCAGCAGCCAAGCAACGGGGGGGCCCGGGGAGCTGTTTTTT,CASSQATGGPGELFF
NA,TRBJ1-1,15,TRBV6-1,few,TGTGCCAGCAGTGAAGGTCGGGCAGGGAGCGCTGAAGCTTTCTTT,CASSEGRAGSAEAFF
NA,TRBJ2-3,14,TRBV7-3,few,TGTGCCAGCAGCTTATTTGGCGGTCAAGATACGCAGTATTTT,CASSLFGGQDTQYF
NA,TRBJ1-3,13,TRBV2,NA,TGTGCCAGCAGTGAGGAATCTGGAAACACCATATATTTT,CASSEESGNTIYF
NA,TRBJ1-5,13,TRBV20-1,few,TGCAGTGCTAGAGATTCCACTATTGAGCCCCAGCATTTT,CSARDSTIEPQHF
TRBD1,TRBJ2-3,14,TRBV5-4,few,TGTGCCAGCAGCTTTGAGGGGGCCACAGATACGCAGTATTTT,CASSFEGATDTQYF
NA,TRBJ1-5,13,TRBV5-6,NA,TGTGCCAGCAGCCCGTGGGGTCCAGCGCCCCAGCATTTT,CASSPWGPAPQHF
NA,TRBJ2-7,15,TRBV9,NA,TGTGCCAGCAGCGTAGGTACAGGTCCACCCTACGAGCAGTACTTC,CASSVGTGPPYEQYF
NA,TRBJ1-4,18,TRBV5-5,NA,TGTGCCAGCAGCCTACGGTGGTCTGCGAGCCCTGGCATTGAAAAACTGTTTTTT,CASSLRWSASPGIEKLFF
TRBD2,TRBJ2-7,14,TRBV29-1,few,TGCAGCGTTGCATCGCGGGAGGCCCACTACAAGCAGTACTTC,CSVASREAHYKQYF
NA,TRBJ1-4,13,TRBV27,many,TGTGCCAGCAGTTTGTACCCAGGGAGGCAACTGTTTTTT,CASSLYPGRQLFF
NA,TRBJ2-7,14,TRBV12-3/TRBV12-4,few,TGTGCCAGCAGTTTATCCAGGGGCGGATACGAGCAGTACTTC,CASSLSRGGYEQYF
TRBD1,TRBJ2-4,16,TRBV3-1,NA,TGTGCCAGCAGCCAAGTAACGGGACAGCTCAAAAACATTCAGTACTTC,CASSQVTGQLKNIQYF